This T cell receptor (beta chain) was documented in a study of T-cell reconstitution after alpha-beta-depleted transplantation in children. Germline V gene lookup returns CDR1 SGHTS and CDR2 YDEGEE. The CDR3 is 15 amino acids. Trimming cost V 4 bases and J 0 bases, with 13 bases left between them. For TCRbeta, the library was prepared with unique molecular identifiers. TCRdb reprocessed the PCR reads via MiXCR and lists one record per CDR3 protein. There are about 540,000 distinct CDR3 sequences in the sample; around 18% occur only once, and 3.3% lies in the top ten. This clonotype was sampled from a human donor who donated a stem cell graft to a child with acute lymphoblastic leukemia. V is TRBV5-8 and J is TRBJ1-1; D not resolved. The sequencing here drew on PBMCs from the stem cell graft donor, taken from the stem cell graft. For the CDR3, the DNA is TGTGCCAGCAGCCCCCATTTGGGGATGAACACTGAAGCTTTCTTT. Translating it yields CASSPHLGMNTEAFF.